The clone carrying this T cell receptor beta chain was recorded at least ten times. Its antigen is currently unknown. TCRdb processed the PCR reads anew with MiXCR; each CDR3 protein has one entry. The sample gives a few hundred thousand distinct CDR3 sequences, 20% to 25% of which show up once; around 0.84% is in the top ten. CDR3 length equals 12 residues. Deletions cut 5 bases from V and 7 bases from J, with 14 bases between. Per germline, CDR1 DFQATT and CDR2 SNEGSKA (reference sequence). This sample stems from a study of molecular identifiers for immune sequencing clone quantification. Overall study findings and caveats: It was shown that clones above 20 RNA copies held over 98% of effector molecules, but under 1% in naive cells.

The TCR comes from a human donor in good health. Some libraries in this study had Jurkat cell RNA spiked in. Sequenced input: naive CD8+ T cells from blood, with Jurkat cell RNA spiked in. Stated subset: FACS-sorted CD8+CD4-CCR7+CD45RA+ naive T cells. This chain links TRBV20-1 with TRBJ1-2; no definite D call. DNA of the CDR3: TGCAGTGCTTTTTTCGTTTCATCTGGCTACACCTTC. As protein: CSAFFVSSGYTF.